Listed below are T cell receptor beta chains from one sample, sequenced in a study of blood T cells in healthy people across ages. TCRdb re-analysed the 5' RACE reads in MiXCR, keeping a single row per CDR3 protein. The table lists 700,000 or so distinct CDR3 sequences, approximately 40% of them singletons. Sequencing was performed on blood. These receptors came from a man older than 75 in good health. The CDR3 runs from the conserved cysteine through the conserved F or W. The order of the fields is clone size, D gene, J gene, V gene, CDR3 DNA, CDR3 protein. D genes are given only for firm matches. Part of the rows lack a size; the others show once, few, many or a class for expanded clones.

abundance: NA; d_gene: NA; j_gene: TRBJ2-2; v_gene: TRBV25-1; CDR3nt: TGTGCCAGCAGTGACCGGGACAAGAACACCGGGGAGCTGTTTTTT; CDR3aa: CASSDRDKNTGELFF
abundance: NA; d_gene: NA; j_gene: TRBJ2-3; v_gene: TRBV7-2; CDR3nt: TGTGCCAGCACCTCTGTCACAGATACGCAGTATTTT; CDR3aa: CASTSVTDTQYF
abundance: NA; d_gene: NA; j_gene: TRBJ2-1; v_gene: TRBV28; CDR3nt: TGTGCCAGCAGTTTTGCAGGGACTGGTAACAATGAGCAGTTCTTC; CDR3aa: CASSFAGTGNNEQFF
abundance: NA; d_gene: TRBD2; j_gene: TRBJ2-1; v_gene: TRBV20-1; CDR3nt: TGCAGTGCTCAGATTGCTAGCGGGAGCTCTTACAATGAGCAGTTCTTC; CDR3aa: CSAQIASGSSYNEQFF
abundance: few; d_gene: TRBD1; j_gene: TRBJ1-2; v_gene: TRBV29-1; CDR3nt: TGCAGCGTCCGACAGGGGGCGTGGGATGGCTACACCTTC; CDR3aa: CSVRQGAWDGYTF
abundance: many; d_gene: NA; j_gene: TRBJ2-1; v_gene: TRBV6-2/TRBV6-3; CDR3nt: TGTGCCAGCAGTTACTCGCCTGGTGCGAATGAGCAGTTCTTC; CDR3aa: CASSYSPGANEQFF
abundance: few; d_gene: NA; j_gene: TRBJ2-7; v_gene: TRBV20-1; CDR3nt: TGCAGTGCTAGAGCTACTTTCTACGAGCAGTACTTC; CDR3aa: CSARATFYEQYF
abundance: many; d_gene: TRBD1; j_gene: TRBJ2-1; v_gene: TRBV29-1; CDR3nt: TGCAGCGCGAGACAGGGGTTTAGGAATGAGCAGTTCTTC; CDR3aa: CSARQGFRNEQFF
abundance: NA; d_gene: TRBD2; j_gene: TRBJ2-5; v_gene: TRBV9; CDR3nt: TGTGCCAGCAGCGTAGAGCGGGGACACCAAGAGACCCAGTACTTC; CDR3aa: CASSVERGHQETQYF
abundance: NA; d_gene: NA; j_gene: TRBJ1-5; v_gene: TRBV4-3; CDR3nt: TGCGCCAGCAGCCAAGATCTCGGGCAGGGCCTAAGACAACCCCAGCATTTT; CDR3aa: CASSQDLGQGLRQPQHF
abundance: NA; d_gene: NA; j_gene: TRBJ2-1; v_gene: TRBV4-2; CDR3nt: TGTGCCAGCAGCCAAGATTTTGGGGGCGACTCCTACAATGAGCAGTTCTTC; CDR3aa: CASSQDFGGDSYNEQFF
abundance: NA; d_gene: NA; j_gene: TRBJ2-1; v_gene: TRBV6-2/TRBV6-3; CDR3nt: TGTGCCAGCACCCTTTCTGGGCTGGGTGGCAATGAGCAGTTCTTC; CDR3aa: CASTLSGLGGNEQFF
abundance: NA; d_gene: TRBD2; j_gene: TRBJ2-1; v_gene: TRBV5-1; CDR3nt: TGCGCCAGCAGCTTGGCCCTAGCGGGAGGGGATTCAAAGCAGTTCTTC; CDR3aa: CASSLALAGGDSKQFF
abundance: few; d_gene: NA; j_gene: TRBJ2-1; v_gene: TRBV5-5; CDR3nt: TGTGCCAGCAGCTTTGCGAACTCAAACAATGAGCAGTTCTTC; CDR3aa: CASSFANSNNEQFF
abundance: few; d_gene: TRBD1; j_gene: TRBJ1-1; v_gene: TRBV15; CDR3nt: TGTGCCACCAGGAAGAAGGACAGGGACACTGAAGCTTTCTTT; CDR3aa: CATRKKDRDTEAFF
abundance: NA; d_gene: TRBD1; j_gene: TRBJ1-5; v_gene: TRBV20-1; CDR3nt: TGCAGTGCTAGGCAGGGGGCCGGCAATCAGCCCCAGCATTTT; CDR3aa: CSARQGAGNQPQHF
abundance: few; d_gene: TRBD1; j_gene: TRBJ1-6; v_gene: TRBV7-2; CDR3nt: TGTGCCAGCAGCCCGACAGGGCTTGTAGATTCACCCCTCCACTTT; CDR3aa: CASSPTGLVDSPLHF
abundance: NA; d_gene: NA; j_gene: TRBJ2-1; v_gene: TRBV29-1; CDR3nt: TGCAGCGTTGATCGGGCTCTAAGTGAGCAGTTCTTC; CDR3aa: CSVDRALSEQFF
abundance: NA; d_gene: NA; j_gene: TRBJ1-4; v_gene: TRBV4-3; CDR3nt: TGCGCCAGCAGCCAAGACTGGCCGCAGGCCGTCTTTGAAAAACTGTTTTTT; CDR3aa: CASSQDWPQAVFEKLFF
abundance: NA; d_gene: NA; j_gene: TRBJ1-1; v_gene: TRBV2; CDR3nt: TGTGCCAGCAGGAGTTTCGGCACTGAAGCTTTCTTT; CDR3aa: CASRSFGTEAFF
abundance: NA; d_gene: TRBD2; j_gene: TRBJ2-3; v_gene: TRBV19; CDR3nt: TGTGCCAGTACTCCTCCACTAGCGGGGGACACAGATACGCAGTATTTT; CDR3aa: CASTPPLAGDTDTQYF
abundance: few; d_gene: NA; j_gene: TRBJ2-6; v_gene: TRBV7-2; CDR3nt: TGTGCCAGCAGCTTAGCACCAGCTGGGGCCAACGTCCTGACTTTC; CDR3aa: CASSLAPAGANVLTF
abundance: NA; d_gene: NA; j_gene: TRBJ2-5; v_gene: TRBV27; CDR3nt: TGTGCCAGCAGTTTAGAAGGCGGGGATTACAATGAGCAGTACTTC; CDR3aa: CASSLEGGDYNEQYF
abundance: few; d_gene: NA; j_gene: TRBJ2-5; v_gene: TRBV6-5; CDR3nt: TGTGCCAGCACACAAGAGACCCAGTACTTC; CDR3aa: CASTQETQYF
abundance: NA; d_gene: NA; j_gene: TRBJ1-4; v_gene: TRBV2; CDR3nt: TGTGCCAGCAGTGATTTAGGGGGGGTTAATGAAAAACTGTTTTTT; CDR3aa: CASSDLGGVNEKLFF
abundance: many; d_gene: NA; j_gene: TRBJ1-1; v_gene: TRBV27; CDR3nt: TGTGCCAGCAGTTTATGGTTGGGGGGGGGAGGTGAAGCTTTCTTT; CDR3aa: CASSLWLGGGGEAFF
abundance: NA; d_gene: NA; j_gene: TRBJ2-7; v_gene: TRBV20-1; CDR3nt: TGCAGTGCTACAACGGGACGTTATAGCTCCTACAATGAGCAGTACTTC; CDR3aa: CSATTGRYSSYNEQYF
abundance: NA; d_gene: TRBD2; j_gene: TRBJ2-5; v_gene: TRBV5-6; CDR3nt: TGTGCCAGCAGCCTTCCGGGAGGAGTTGAGACCCAGTACTTC; CDR3aa: CASSLPGGVETQYF
abundance: NA; d_gene: NA; j_gene: TRBJ1-6; v_gene: TRBV6-5; CDR3nt: TGTGCCAGCAGTTACATTCCGGGGGCTGATTCACCCCTCCACTTT; CDR3aa: CASSYIPGADSPLHF
abundance: NA; d_gene: TRBD2; j_gene: TRBJ2-4; v_gene: TRBV4-2; CDR3nt: TGTGCCAGCAGCCAAGAAGGTAGCGGGGCCGAAAAACCGGGGTACTTC; CDR3aa: CASSQEGSGAEKPGYF
abundance: NA; d_gene: TRBD1; j_gene: TRBJ1-2; v_gene: TRBV20-1; CDR3nt: TGCAGTGCTCGGCCGGGACAGGGCTATGGCTACACCTTC; CDR3aa: CSARPGQGYGYTF
abundance: NA; d_gene: NA; j_gene: TRBJ1-6; v_gene: TRBV7-2; CDR3nt: TGTGCCAGCAGCTTAGTACGGGATAATTCACCCCTCCACTTT; CDR3aa: CASSLVRDNSPLHF
abundance: NA; d_gene: NA; j_gene: TRBJ1-5; v_gene: TRBV7-2; CDR3nt: TGTGCCAGCAGCTTAGCGCCGTCGGGGAGGAGGCAGCCCCAGCATTTT; CDR3aa: CASSLAPSGRRQPQHF
abundance: NA; d_gene: NA; j_gene: TRBJ2-3; v_gene: TRBV5-8; CDR3nt: TGTGCCAGCAGAAAACACAGGGCCGGCACAGATACGCAGTATTTT; CDR3aa: CASRKHRAGTDTQYF
abundance: NA; d_gene: NA; j_gene: TRBJ2-2; v_gene: TRBV7-9; CDR3nt: TGTGCCAGCAGCTTAAAAACTCGCGACACCGGGGAGCTGTTTTTT; CDR3aa: CASSLKTRDTGELFF
abundance: NA; d_gene: NA; j_gene: TRBJ1-1; v_gene: TRBV3-1; CDR3nt: TGTGCCAGCAGCCCGTGGGGGGGGCGCACTGAAGCTTTCTTT; CDR3aa: CASSPWGGRTEAFF
abundance: few; d_gene: NA; j_gene: TRBJ1-2; v_gene: TRBV7-2; CDR3nt: TGTGCCAGCAGCCAACAGGGACGGCTTCGGGGCTATGGCTACACCTTC; CDR3aa: CASSQQGRLRGYGYTF
abundance: NA; d_gene: NA; j_gene: TRBJ2-3; v_gene: TRBV5-1; CDR3nt: TGCGCCAGCATTGCAGGGCCGTCCACAGATACGCAGTATTTT; CDR3aa: CASIAGPSTDTQYF
abundance: NA; d_gene: NA; j_gene: TRBJ1-2; v_gene: TRBV6-2/TRBV6-3; CDR3nt: TGTGCCAGCAGCGAGACTTCCTCCCCCTATGGCTACACCTTC; CDR3aa: CASSETSSPYGYTF
abundance: NA; d_gene: NA; j_gene: TRBJ1-1; v_gene: TRBV10-1; CDR3nt: TGCGCCAGCAGTGATTCAGGGTTGACTGAAGCTTTCTTT; CDR3aa: CASSDSGLTEAFF
abundance: NA; d_gene: NA; j_gene: TRBJ2-6; v_gene: TRBV20-1; CDR3nt: TGCAGTCATATCCGCTCTGGGGCCAACGTCCTGACTTTC; CDR3aa: CSHIRSGANVLTF
abundance: NA; d_gene: TRBD1; j_gene: TRBJ2-5; v_gene: TRBV20-1; CDR3nt: TGCAGTGCGGGGACAGGGGGGACTTGGGAGACCCAGTACTTC; CDR3aa: CSAGTGGTWETQYF
abundance: NA; d_gene: TRBD1; j_gene: TRBJ2-7; v_gene: TRBV5-4; CDR3nt: TGTGCCAGCAGCCGGGACAGGACGGGCGAGCAGTACTTC; CDR3aa: CASSRDRTGEQYF
abundance: NA; d_gene: NA; j_gene: TRBJ2-7; v_gene: TRBV5-1; CDR3nt: TGCGCCAGCAGCTTTTCCAGCATGAGCGAGGAGCAGTACTTC; CDR3aa: CASSFSSMSEEQYF
abundance: NA; d_gene: NA; j_gene: TRBJ2-3; v_gene: TRBV7-9; CDR3nt: TGTGCGTGCGTTGGGCAGAGCACAGATACGCAGTATTTT; CDR3aa: CACVGQSTDTQYF
abundance: NA; d_gene: TRBD2; j_gene: TRBJ2-5; v_gene: TRBV7-2; CDR3nt: TGTGCCAGCAGCTTGACTAGCGGAAAGCAGTACTTC; CDR3aa: CASSLTSGKQYF
abundance: few; d_gene: NA; j_gene: TRBJ1-4; v_gene: TRBV20-1; CDR3nt: TGCAGTGCTAGAGCTTCAGGGGTAGGGGAAAAACTGTTTTTT; CDR3aa: CSARASGVGEKLFF
abundance: NA; d_gene: TRBD1; j_gene: TRBJ2-7; v_gene: TRBV20-1; CDR3nt: TGCAGTGCCACCTCTCGGACAGGGCAAACCTACGAGCAGTACTTC; CDR3aa: CSATSRTGQTYEQYF
abundance: many; d_gene: NA; j_gene: TRBJ2-7; v_gene: TRBV6-5; CDR3nt: TGTGCCAGCAGTTACGTGAGGGGGAGCGGAAGCTCCTACGAGCAGTACTTC; CDR3aa: CASSYVRGSGSSYEQYF
abundance: many; d_gene: NA; j_gene: TRBJ2-3; v_gene: TRBV29-1; CDR3nt: TGCAGCGTTGAAGGGCCAGATACGCAGTATTTT; CDR3aa: CSVEGPDTQYF
abundance: few; d_gene: NA; j_gene: TRBJ1-1; v_gene: TRBV29-1; CDR3nt: TGCAGCGCCCTTCTTTCCTGGGCTTTCTTT; CDR3aa: CSALLSWAFF
abundance: NA; d_gene: NA; j_gene: TRBJ1-6; v_gene: TRBV20-1; CDR3nt: TGCAGTGCCGAGGGCAGGGGCGCATATAATTCACCCCTCCACTTT; CDR3aa: CSAEGRGAYNSPLHF
abundance: NA; d_gene: NA; j_gene: TRBJ2-5; v_gene: TRBV11-2; CDR3nt: TGTGCCAGCAGCTTAGATGGGGGCACTAGGGGTGAGCAGTACTTC; CDR3aa: CASSLDGGTRGEQYF
abundance: few; d_gene: TRBD1; j_gene: TRBJ2-7; v_gene: TRBV27; CDR3nt: TGTGCCAGCTATCCCCCCCGCCGGACAGGGGGCCTAACCTCTAGCTCCTACGAGCAGTACTTC; CDR3aa: CASYPPRRTGGLTSSSYEQYF
abundance: NA; d_gene: TRBD2; j_gene: TRBJ2-3; v_gene: TRBV7-2; CDR3nt: TGTGCCAGCAGCTTGCTAGCGGGAGTATGGGATACGCAGTATTTT; CDR3aa: CASSLLAGVWDTQYF